The 23 T cell receptor beta chains given below trace back to one sample, sequenced in a study of T-cell memory formation after mild COVID-19. TCRdb passed the 5' RACE reads through MiXCR, listing each CDR3 protein once. Among about 340,000 distinct CDR3 sequences listed, 15% to 20% were seen once. The sample consisted of PBMCs or a T cell subset sorted from them (not recorded which). These receptors came from a man aged 18 to 30 who had mild COVID-19 (a few samples of this study predate the infection). Cell type and time point are not known.

This clonotype occurred a few times. The genes are TRBV7-9 and TRBJ1-2; unclear D gene. Germline V CDR1 and CDR2: SEHNR, FQNEAQ (reference sequence). The CDR3 is 15 residues long. V lost 5 bases, J lost 4 bases, and 17 bases lay in between. The CDR3 loop reads CASSPPGSRGYGYTF. CDR3 DNA sequence: TGTGCCAGCAGCCCCCCTGGCAGCCGGGGCTATGGCTACACCTTC. Together with reference TRBV7-9 and TRBJ1-2, the CDR3 gives the full variable domain: DTGVSQNPRHKITKRGQNVTFRCDPISEHNRLYWYRQTLGQGPEFLTYFQNEAQLEKSRLLSDRFSAERPKGSFSTLEIQRTEQGDSAMYLCASSPPGSRGYGYTFGSGTRLTVV.

This clonotype was seen a few times. J is TRBJ2-3 and V is TRBV20-1, with 9 bases aligning to TRBD1. Germline CDR1 reads DFQATT; CDR2 reads SNEGSKA (reference sequence). This CDR3 is built from 15 residues. V lost 8 bases, J lost 1 base, and 10 bases stayed unmatched. The CDR3 DNA reads TGCAGTTCCTGGACCCGGGACAGGGGCACAGATACGCAGTATTTT. Translated, it gives CSSWTRDRGTDTQYF.

This clonotype has only a few counts. This chain joins TRBV4-3 and TRBJ1-2, with a tentative D call TRBD1 (5 bases). The germline V gene encodes CDR1 LGHNA and CDR2 YSLEER. The CDR3 runs 16 residues. V was trimmed by 3 bases and J by 7 bases, leaving 21 bases between them. The CDR3 loop is CASSQAYSTAASGYTF. In DNA, the CDR3 is TGCGCCAGCAGCCAGGCTTACTCGACAGCGGCCAGTGGCTACACCTTC.

This clonotype showed up just a few times. The genes are TRBV5-1 and TRBJ1-1, with no clear D. This CDR3 spans 14 amino acids. Between the trimmed V and J ends, which lost 2 bases and 3 bases, there was a span of 11 bases. Germline V gene lookup returns CDR1 SGHRS and CDR2 YFSETQ. In DNA, the CDR3 is TGCGCCAGCAGCTTTCGGGTAGCGGACACTGAAGCTTTCTTT. Translating gives CASSFRVADTEAFF.

In its sample, this clonotype was seen a few times. The rearrangement links TRBV7-9 to TRBJ2-1; D possibly corresponds to TRBD1 (5 bases). The CDR3 extends over 15 amino acids. Trimming took off 3 bases at V and 9 bases at J, with 18 bases between the two ends. Looked up from germline, CDR1 is SEHNR and CDR2 is FQNEAQ (reference sequence). CDR3 loop: CASSFSVLGHGEQFF. In DNA, the CDR3 is TGTGCCAGCAGCTTTTCGGTTTTGGGGCATGGTGAGCAGTTCTTC.

This clonotype has a handful of counts. The chain is built from TRBV7-3 and TRBJ2-3, with no clear D. In germline, CDR1 is SGHTA, CDR2 FQGTGA. V lost 5 bases to trimming and J lost 0 bases, with 12 bases between them. The CDR3 contains 15 residues. The CDR3 is CASSVSQASTDTQYF. The CDR3 DNA reads TGTGCCAGCAGCGTAAGTCAAGCTAGCACAGATACGCAGTATTTT.

This clonotype was seen more than once but under ten times. This chain joins TRBV5-1 and TRBJ2-7, with 7 bases that match TRBD2. CDR3 length: 15 amino acids. The V segment lost 2 bases and the J segment 1 base; nucleotides outside the gene matches: 6. The germline gives CDR1 SGHRS, CDR2 YFSETQ. CDR3 bases: TGCGCCAGCAGCTTTGGCCTAGCGGAGTCCTACGAGCAGTACTTC. Translation: CASSFGLAESYEQYF.

This clonotype was detected a few times. This chain's CDR3 is CASSRGGADEQFF. CDR3 sequence (DNA): TGTGCCAGCAGCCGAGGGGGAGCAGATGAGCAGTTCTTC. V is TRBV4-2 and J is TRBJ2-1, with D possibly TRBD1 on 6 matching bases. CDR3 size: 13 residues. V gave up 4 bases and J gave up 8 bases, with 12 bases separating them. Germline V gene lookup returns CDR1 LGHNA and CDR2 YNFKEQ.

This clonotype has at least ten counts. The chain has TRBV12-3 or TRBV12-4 and TRBJ2-2; the D gene is possibly TRBD1 (5 bases). The CDR3 covers 13 residues. The V end lost 2 bases, the J end lost 6 bases, and 7 bases lay between the germline ends. CDR3 coding DNA: TGTGCCAGCAGTTTATCAGGGTCCGGGGAGCTGTTTTTT. Its translation is CASSLSGSGELFF.

This chain joins TRBV6-6 and TRBJ2-2; 10 nucleotides align to TRBD1. Unmatched junction bases numbered 9, after V lost 5 bases and J lost 6 bases. CDR3 size: 16 residues. Germline-derived CDR1 and CDR2 are MNHNY and SVGAGI (reference sequence). The CDR3 sequence: CASSALGQGGAGELFF. CDR3 in DNA: TGTGCCAGCAGTGCGCTCGGACAGGGGGGGGCCGGGGAGCTGTTTTTT.

The CDR3 DNA follows: TGTGCCAGCAGCTTAGTCCCAGTTTCCACTGAAGCTTTCTTT. It translates to CASSLVPVSTEAFF. V is TRBV7-2 and J is TRBJ1-1; no reliable D call. The length of the CDR3 is 14 residues. The germline V gene encodes CDR1 SGHTA and CDR2 FQGNSA. V was trimmed by 1 base and J by 4 bases, leaving 10 bases between them.

The chain carries TRBV10-3 and TRBJ2-1; D is possibly TRBD2 (5 bases). The V end lost 7 bases, the J end lost 8 bases, and 12 bases lay between the germline ends. The CDR3 is made up of 12 amino acids. CDR1 and CDR2 from the germline V gene are ENHRY and SYGVKD. Written as DNA, the CDR3 is TGTGCCATCACTCGCGAGGGCCATGAGCAGTTCTTC. Translating it yields CAITREGHEQFF.

The rearrangement joins TRBV2 to TRBJ1-1; the match to TRBD1 covers 12 bases. This CDR3 has 16 residues. CDR1 is SNHLY, CDR2 FYNNEI, per germline. V lost 3 bases to trimming and J lost 8 bases; unmatched junction nucleotides: 10. The CDR3, as DNA: TGTGCCAGCAGTGAGGGACAGGGGGCGCGGTTAAGAGAAGCTTTCTTT. Translating it yields CASSEGQGARLREAFF.

This clonotype was picked up a small number of times. The rearrangement joins TRBV29-1 to TRBJ2-1, with a possible D match to TRBD2 (7 bases). Germline V CDR1 and CDR2: SQVTM, ANQGSEA. V gave up 6 bases and J gave up 9 bases, with 27 bases separating them. The CDR3 is made up of 16 amino acids. This CDR3 reads CSVKARGGRSVFEQFF. The CDR3 DNA reads TGCAGCGTCAAGGCCCGCGGGGGCCGGTCGGTATTTGAGCAGTTCTTC.

This rearrangement joins TRBV4-2 to TRBJ2-3; D is undetermined. With 0 bases removed from V and 2 bases from J, the gap between germline ends came to 12 bases. The CDR3 loop spans 16 amino acids. CDR1 and CDR2 from the germline V gene are LGHNA and YNFKEQ. In DNA, the CDR3 is TGTGCCAGCAGCCAAGAATCACGGCGGCCCACAGATACGCAGTATTTT. It translates to CASSQESRRPTDTQYF.

This clonotype was recorded a few times. In DNA, the CDR3 is TGTGCCAGCAGCGTAGATCCAGGGGGACTAGCGGCCTACGAGCAGTACTTC. This encodes CASSVDPGGLAAYEQYF. The rearrangement links TRBV9 to TRBJ2-7, with 11 positions matching TRBD2. In germline, CDR1 is SGDLS, CDR2 YYNGEE. V trimming: 0 bases; J trimming: 2 bases; junction bases outside the gene matches: 7. CDR3 size: 17 residues. The full variable domain, with the rest looked up from reference TRBV9 and TRBJ2-7, is DSGVTQTPKHLITATGQRVTLRCSPRSGDLSVYWYQQSLDQGLQFLIQYYNGEERAKGNILERFSAQQFPDLHSELNLSSLELGDSALYFCASSVDPGGLAAYEQYFGPGTRLTVT.

This clonotype has more than one count but fewer than ten. The chain links TRBV5-5 to TRBJ2-5; D remains unclear. The CDR3 is 14 amino acids. Germline V gene lookup returns CDR1 SGHKS and CDR2 YYEKEE (reference sequence). Trimming pared 4 bases from V and 4 bases from J, leaving 14 bases between. This CDR3 is CASSPGRPGETQYF. The CDR3 DNA reads as TGTGCCAGCAGCCCTGGACGGCCGGGAGAGACCCAGTACTTC.

This clonotype occurred a few times. For the CDR3, the DNA is TGCGCCAGCGCCGGGGAGGTTTACAATGAGCAGTTCTTC. This gives the protein CASAGEVYNEQFF. The gene calls are TRBV5-1 and TRBJ2-1; perhaps TRBD2 as D (6 bases). Germline V gene sequence: CDR1 SGHRS, CDR2 YFSETQ. CDR3 size: 13 residues. Trimming removed 7 bases at V and 4 bases at J, with 12 bases between.

The J gene is TRBJ2-7, the V gene TRBV7-9, with 7 bases fitting TRBD1. The length of the CDR3 is 17 residues. The germline gives CDR1 SEHNR, CDR2 FQNEAQ (reference sequence). Trimming cost V 5 bases and J 1 base; bases outside gene matches: 14. The CDR3 DNA reads as TGTGCCAGCAGCCCCCAACCCACAGGGGTTCGATCCTACGAGCAGTACTTC. Translated, it gives CASSPQPTGVRSYEQYF.

The chain couples TRBV7-2 to TRBJ2-1; 10 bases are a match to TRBD1. CDR1 SGHTA and CDR2 FQGNSA come from the germline V gene. The J segment lost 7 bases and the V segment lost 4 bases, leaving 4 bases of the junction unmatched. The CDR3 consists of 14 residues. The CDR3 DNA sequence: TGTGCCAGCAGCTCCGGGACAGGGGTGAATGAGCAGTTCTTC. Translation gives CASSSGTGVNEQFF. The whole variable domain, remainder taken from reference TRBV7-2 and TRBJ2-1, is GAGVSQSPSNKVTEKGKDVELRCDPISGHTALYWYRQSLGQGLEFLIYFQGNSAPDKSGLPSDRFSAERTGGSVSTLTIQRTQQEDSAVYLCASSSGTGVNEQFFGPGTRLTVL.

This clonotype was seen a few times. V usage is TRBV20-1 and J usage is TRBJ1-5, with 8 bases fitting TRBD1. CDR1 is DFQATT, CDR2 SNEGSKA, per germline (reference sequence). The CDR3 length is 14 residues. V trimming: 6 bases; J trimming: 4 bases; junction bases outside the gene matches: 8. CDR3 sequence: CSASGTGSNQPQHF. The CDR3 DNA follows: TGCAGTGCGTCCGGGACAGGCTCAAATCAGCCCCAGCATTTT.

The rearrangement uses TRBV7-2 and TRBJ1-1; D unclear. The CDR3 has 14 residues. Trimming removed 1 base from V and 1 base from J, with 7 bases in between. CDR1 is SGHTA, CDR2 FQGNSA, per germline. The CDR3 here is CASSLDTRNTEAFF. DNA of the CDR3: TGTGCCAGCAGCTTAGACACACGGAACACTGAAGCTTTCTTT. The full variable domain, completed using reference TRBV7-2 and TRBJ1-1, is GAGVSQSPSNKVTEKGKDVELRCDPISGHTALYWYRQSLGQGLEFLIYFQGNSAPDKSGLPSDRFSAERTGGSVSTLTIQRTQQEDSAVYLCASSLDTRNTEAFFGQGTRLTVV.

This clonotype was seen a handful of times. The chain carries TRBV6-2 or TRBV6-3 and TRBJ2-1; D is uncertain. This CDR3 has 15 residues. Germline CDR1 MNHEY, CDR2 SVGEGT. Trimming took off 0 bases at V and 1 base at J, with 7 bases between the two ends. CDR3 in amino acids: CASSYSQLSYNEQFF. CDR3 DNA: TGTGCCAGCAGTTACTCCCAGCTTTCCTACAATGAGCAGTTCTTC.